This T cell receptor beta chain originates from a study of blood T cell repertoires in COVID-19. At the level of the study: Samples came from the United States, Italy and Spain, spanning acute and convalescent COVID-19. PBMCs, B-cell-depleted T cells, or T cells were the source of the cDNA or gDNA that made up the material.

Enrolled during active infection, Seattle patients were then followed longitudinally. With 6 bases clipped from V and 4 bases from J, the junction kept 9 bases outside the gene matches. The CDR3 length is 15 residues. CDR1 and CDR2 from the germline V gene are MNHEY and SVGAGI. In the authors' methods: From reference gene primer amplification, estimates of nucleated cell counts were derived. Clones were read by immunoSEQ multiplex PCR, and TCRdb kept only the in-frame ones, dropping some. V and J calls plus clone size are reproduced from that table; the DNA served to infer D and trimming. The table includes about 130,000 clones, roughly 91% detected once.

The sequencing input was peripheral blood. This clonotype was obtained from a man between 60 and 75 years old with COVID-19, enrolled during active disease. The chain recombines TRBV6-5 with TRBJ2-5; TRBD1 aligns across 9 bases. The CDR3 DNA follows: TGTGCCAGCAGCCCCAACAGGGGGCTTAGAGAGACCCAGTACTTC. This gives the protein CASSPNRGLRETQYF.